This is a list of T cell receptor beta chains from one sample in a study of blood T cells in healthy people across ages. TCRdb re-analysed the 5' RACE reads in MiXCR, keeping a single row per CDR3 protein. Of more than 550,000 distinct CDR3 sequences listed, 20% to 25% were seen once; the top ten hold 22%. Specimen: blood. These receptors were obtained from a man in his 70s in good health. Each CDR3 is given with its conserved first and last residue. A D gene is named only where the DNA matches it firmly. Clone size appears in some rows only: once, few, many, or a class for an expanded clone.

j_call: TRBJ1-5
clone_size: NA
d_call: NA
v_call: TRBV10-3
cdr3_nt: TGTGCCATCAGTGCCGACCTCAATCAGCCCCAGCATTTT
cdr3_aa: CAISADLNQPQHF

j_call: TRBJ2-5
clone_size: few
d_call: TRBD1
v_call: TRBV20-1
cdr3_nt: TGCAGTGCTAGAGATCCCAGGGGGCATATAGGGACCCAGTACTTC
cdr3_aa: CSARDPRGHIGTQYF

j_call: TRBJ2-1
clone_size: few
d_call: NA
v_call: TRBV12-3/TRBV12-4
cdr3_nt: TGTGCCAGCAGTCCTATGGGCAATGAGCAGTTCTTC
cdr3_aa: CASSPMGNEQFF

j_call: TRBJ2-5
clone_size: NA
d_call: NA
v_call: TRBV7-2
cdr3_nt: TGTGCCAGCAGCTTACCGGGAAGGGGGCAAGAGACCCAGTACTTC
cdr3_aa: CASSLPGRGQETQYF

j_call: TRBJ2-1
clone_size: few
d_call: NA
v_call: TRBV6-5
cdr3_nt: TGTGCCAGCAGCCCGGGACTCCCCTTTGAGCAGTTCTTC
cdr3_aa: CASSPGLPFEQFF

j_call: TRBJ2-4
clone_size: NA
d_call: NA
v_call: TRBV7-9
cdr3_nt: TGTGCCAGCAGCCCCTCTCTGGGGAGCATTCAGTACTTC
cdr3_aa: CASSPSLGSIQYF

j_call: TRBJ1-2
clone_size: NA
d_call: NA
v_call: TRBV20-1
cdr3_nt: TGCAGTGCTAGAGATGGTCAATCTGGCTACACCTTC
cdr3_aa: CSARDGQSGYTF

j_call: TRBJ1-2
clone_size: NA
d_call: TRBD1
v_call: TRBV20-1
cdr3_nt: TGCAGTGCTCCTCCCCAGGGGGACTATGGCTACACCTTC
cdr3_aa: CSAPPQGDYGYTF

j_call: TRBJ2-1
clone_size: few
d_call: TRBD1
v_call: TRBV29-1
cdr3_nt: TGCAGCGTGGGACAGGGGGGTGTCGAGCAGTTCTTC
cdr3_aa: CSVGQGGVEQFF

j_call: TRBJ2-5
clone_size: few
d_call: NA
v_call: TRBV18
cdr3_nt: TGTGCCAGCTCACCGACTAGTTCAGAGACCCAGTACTTC
cdr3_aa: CASSPTSSETQYF

j_call: TRBJ2-5
clone_size: NA
d_call: TRBD1
v_call: TRBV10-1
cdr3_nt: TGCGCCAGCAGTGATGGGACAGGGGCGAAGACCCAGTACTTC
cdr3_aa: CASSDGTGAKTQYF

j_call: TRBJ2-7
clone_size: NA
d_call: TRBD1
v_call: TRBV20-1
cdr3_nt: TGCAGTGCTAGCTTGATCCCCGGGACAGCCTCCTACGAGCAGTACTTC
cdr3_aa: CSASLIPGTASYEQYF

j_call: TRBJ1-2
clone_size: many
d_call: NA
v_call: TRBV7-9
cdr3_nt: TGTGCCAGCAGCCCTGCGGGGACCAACTATGGCTACACCTTC
cdr3_aa: CASSPAGTNYGYTF

j_call: TRBJ2-7
clone_size: NA
d_call: TRBD2
v_call: TRBV20-1
cdr3_nt: TGCAGTGCTAGAGATTGGAGGAGACTAGCGGATATCTACGAGCAGTACTTC
cdr3_aa: CSARDWRRLADIYEQYF

j_call: TRBJ1-2
clone_size: few
d_call: TRBD1
v_call: TRBV7-9
cdr3_nt: TGTGCCAGCAGCTTCTGGCTCGAAGAGGACAGGGTTGGCTACACCTTC
cdr3_aa: CASSFWLEEDRVGYTF

j_call: TRBJ2-1
clone_size: few
d_call: NA
v_call: TRBV7-9
cdr3_nt: TGTGCCAGCAGCTGGATTAATGAGCAGTTCTTC
cdr3_aa: CASSWINEQFF

j_call: TRBJ2-3
clone_size: many
d_call: TRBD1
v_call: TRBV29-1
cdr3_nt: TGCAGCGTTGAGGGACAGGGGGCGAGCACAGATACGCAGTATTTT
cdr3_aa: CSVEGQGASTDTQYF

j_call: TRBJ1-4
clone_size: NA
d_call: TRBD1
v_call: TRBV5-5
cdr3_nt: TGTGCCAGCAGCCGGACAGGGTCTAATGAAAAACTGTTTTTT
cdr3_aa: CASSRTGSNEKLFF

j_call: TRBJ2-1
clone_size: NA
d_call: TRBD2
v_call: TRBV29-1
cdr3_nt: TGCAGCGTTGACGCGTTGGGGCTAGCGGCCCAGCAGTTCTTC
cdr3_aa: CSVDALGLAAQQFF

j_call: TRBJ1-4
clone_size: few
d_call: NA
v_call: TRBV27
cdr3_nt: TGTGCCAGCAGCCCGACACTTAATGAAAAACTGTTTTTT
cdr3_aa: CASSPTLNEKLFF

j_call: TRBJ2-1
clone_size: NA
d_call: NA
v_call: TRBV25-1
cdr3_nt: TGTGCCAGCAGCCCTCAGGGGCTCGATGAGCAGTTCTTC
cdr3_aa: CASSPQGLDEQFF

j_call: TRBJ1-1
clone_size: NA
d_call: TRBD1
v_call: TRBV6-6
cdr3_nt: TGTGCCAGCAGCCCGTGGGGGACAGGCACTATCACTGAAGCTTTCTTT
cdr3_aa: CASSPWGTGTITEAFF

j_call: TRBJ1-5
clone_size: few
d_call: NA
v_call: TRBV4-2
cdr3_nt: TGTGCCAGCAGCCAAGATCAGGACCGGCATCAGCCCCAGCATTTT
cdr3_aa: CASSQDQDRHQPQHF

j_call: TRBJ1-5
clone_size: few
d_call: NA
v_call: TRBV12-3/TRBV12-4
cdr3_nt: TGTGCCAGCAGTTTAGCCTCGGGTTTACAGCCCCAGCATTTT
cdr3_aa: CASSLASGLQPQHF

j_call: TRBJ2-1
clone_size: NA
d_call: NA
v_call: TRBV5-8
cdr3_nt: TGTGCCAGCAGCCGGCGTCGATACCGGGACTCCTCCAATGAGCAGTTCTTC
cdr3_aa: CASSRRRYRDSSNEQFF

j_call: TRBJ2-6
clone_size: NA
d_call: NA
v_call: TRBV30
cdr3_nt: TGTGCCTGGAGTGTCGGAGATGGGAGCTCTGGGGCCAACGTCCTGACTTTC
cdr3_aa: CAWSVGDGSSGANVLTF

j_call: TRBJ1-2
clone_size: few
d_call: NA
v_call: TRBV7-9
cdr3_nt: TGTGCCAGCAGGGGGGAGGGAGATGGCTACACCTTC
cdr3_aa: CASRGEGDGYTF

j_call: TRBJ2-2
clone_size: few
d_call: NA
v_call: TRBV15
cdr3_nt: TGTGCCACCAGCAGAGTGGGAGGCACCGGGGAGCTGTTTTTT
cdr3_aa: CATSRVGGTGELFF

j_call: TRBJ2-5
clone_size: NA
d_call: NA
v_call: TRBV7-9
cdr3_nt: TGTGCCAGCAGCTCGAAACCGGACCAGCGGAGTAAGACCCAGTACTTC
cdr3_aa: CASSSKPDQRSKTQYF

j_call: TRBJ1-3
clone_size: NA
d_call: TRBD1
v_call: TRBV19
cdr3_nt: TGTGCCAGTAGTACCGGGACAGGTCACATCACCATATATTTT
cdr3_aa: CASSTGTGHITIYF

j_call: TRBJ2-3
clone_size: few
d_call: NA
v_call: TRBV5-6
cdr3_nt: TGTGCCAGCAGCTTGTGGGGGGTCGCAGATACGCAGTATTTT
cdr3_aa: CASSLWGVADTQYF

j_call: TRBJ1-4
clone_size: few
d_call: NA
v_call: TRBV3-1
cdr3_nt: TGTGCCAGCAGCCACCCTGCAGGGGCAGCACGGGAAAAACTGTTTTTT
cdr3_aa: CASSHPAGAAREKLFF

j_call: TRBJ1-4
clone_size: NA
d_call: NA
v_call: TRBV12-3/TRBV12-4
cdr3_nt: TGTGCCAGCAGGGTAGAAGAACGGGAAAAACTGTTTTTT
cdr3_aa: CASRVEEREKLFF

j_call: TRBJ1-5
clone_size: NA
d_call: NA
v_call: TRBV4-1
cdr3_nt: TGCGCCAGCAGCCAACCTGACTGGGGTTATAGCAATCAGCCCCAGCATTTT
cdr3_aa: CASSQPDWGYSNQPQHF

j_call: TRBJ2-7
clone_size: many
d_call: NA
v_call: TRBV24-1
cdr3_nt: TGTGCCACCAGTGAGGACCCAGGTGCGCAGTACTTC
cdr3_aa: CATSEDPGAQYF

j_call: TRBJ2-1
clone_size: NA
d_call: TRBD2
v_call: TRBV5-8
cdr3_nt: TGTGCCAGCAGACGGGTAGCGGGGAGGAATGAGCAGTTCTTC
cdr3_aa: CASRRVAGRNEQFF

j_call: TRBJ2-3
clone_size: many
d_call: NA
v_call: TRBV11-3
cdr3_nt: TGTGCCAGCAGCTTAGGGGGTATAACGGATACGCAGTATTTT
cdr3_aa: CASSLGGITDTQYF

j_call: TRBJ1-1
clone_size: many
d_call: NA
v_call: TRBV21-1
cdr3_nt: TGTGCCAGCAGCAAAGTGGCCCGGTTCGAAGCTTTCTTT
cdr3_aa: CASSKVARFEAFF

j_call: TRBJ2-5
clone_size: once
d_call: NA
v_call: TRBV28
cdr3_nt: TGTGCCAGCAGTTTATCGGGGGCGCGGGAGACCCAGTACTTC
cdr3_aa: CASSLSGARETQYF

j_call: TRBJ2-5
clone_size: NA
d_call: TRBD2
v_call: TRBV29-1
cdr3_nt: TGCAGCGGGGAGCTCGGGACTAGCTCACTCTTC
cdr3_aa: CSGELGTSSLF

j_call: TRBJ2-3
clone_size: few
d_call: TRBD2
v_call: TRBV7-2
cdr3_nt: TGTGCCAGCAGCCTCGGGGAGCGGGGGTATACGCAGTATTTT
cdr3_aa: CASSLGERGYTQYF

j_call: TRBJ2-3
clone_size: few
d_call: NA
v_call: TRBV29-1
cdr3_nt: TGCAGCGTTGTGTTAGATAATCGGCGGGTCGGCACAGATACGCAGTATTTT
cdr3_aa: CSVVLDNRRVGTDTQYF

j_call: TRBJ2-7
clone_size: few
d_call: NA
v_call: TRBV7-9
cdr3_nt: TGTGCCAGCAGCTTAGAGGGGCCGGCCCTCTACGAGCAGTACTTC
cdr3_aa: CASSLEGPALYEQYF

j_call: TRBJ2-1
clone_size: NA
d_call: TRBD2
v_call: TRBV12-5
cdr3_nt: TGTGCTAGTGGTTTAGCGGGAGGGGCTGGGGAGGATGAGCAGTTCTTC
cdr3_aa: CASGLAGGAGEDEQFF

j_call: TRBJ2-5
clone_size: NA
d_call: NA
v_call: TRBV11-2
cdr3_nt: TGTGCCAGCAGCTTAGTGGGGGCGGGGGTTCAAGAGACCCAGTACTTC
cdr3_aa: CASSLVGAGVQETQYF

j_call: TRBJ1-3
clone_size: NA
d_call: NA
v_call: TRBV9
cdr3_nt: TGTGCCAGCAGCGTACTCTCCGGGCCAGATGGAAACACCATATATTTT
cdr3_aa: CASSVLSGPDGNTIYF

j_call: TRBJ1-6
clone_size: NA
d_call: NA
v_call: TRBV7-9
cdr3_nt: TGTGCCAGCAGCCTACTCAATGAAGGGGGTACACCCCTCCACTTT
cdr3_aa: CASSLLNEGGTPLHF

j_call: TRBJ2-1
clone_size: NA
d_call: TRBD1
v_call: TRBV14
cdr3_nt: TGTGCCAGCAGCCTGATGTGGGACAGCAATTACAATGAGCAGTTCTTC
cdr3_aa: CASSLMWDSNYNEQFF

j_call: TRBJ2-1
clone_size: many
d_call: NA
v_call: TRBV15
cdr3_nt: TGTGCCACCAGCGTCTACCGGAACAATGAGCAGTTCTTC
cdr3_aa: CATSVYRNNEQFF

j_call: TRBJ2-1
clone_size: NA
d_call: NA
v_call: TRBV24-1
cdr3_nt: TGTGCCACCGGAGGGAGCCTTTTAAGCTCCTACAATGAGCAGTTCTTC
cdr3_aa: CATGGSLLSSYNEQFF

j_call: TRBJ1-5
clone_size: few
d_call: NA
v_call: TRBV20-1
cdr3_nt: TGCAGTGCTGGTTTCGGAAATCAGCCCCAGCATTTT
cdr3_aa: CSAGFGNQPQHF

j_call: TRBJ1-2
clone_size: NA
d_call: NA
v_call: TRBV2
cdr3_nt: TGTGCCAGCAGGCGACAAGTTCTTAACTATGGCTACACCTTC
cdr3_aa: CASRRQVLNYGYTF

j_call: TRBJ1-4
clone_size: few
d_call: TRBD1
v_call: TRBV6-2/TRBV6-3
cdr3_nt: TGTGCCAGCAGGACCCCGATTTTGCGAGGACAGGGGGAGCATGAAAAACTGTTTTTT
cdr3_aa: CASRTPILRGQGEHEKLFF

j_call: TRBJ2-1
clone_size: many
d_call: TRBD2
v_call: TRBV14
cdr3_nt: TGTGCCAGCAGCCAAGCTCTAACTAGCGGGGGTATCAATGAGCAGTTCTTC
cdr3_aa: CASSQALTSGGINEQFF

j_call: TRBJ2-7
clone_size: few
d_call: NA
v_call: TRBV5-5
cdr3_nt: TGTGCCAGCAGCCTCAAAGACTACGAGCAGTACTTC
cdr3_aa: CASSLKDYEQYF